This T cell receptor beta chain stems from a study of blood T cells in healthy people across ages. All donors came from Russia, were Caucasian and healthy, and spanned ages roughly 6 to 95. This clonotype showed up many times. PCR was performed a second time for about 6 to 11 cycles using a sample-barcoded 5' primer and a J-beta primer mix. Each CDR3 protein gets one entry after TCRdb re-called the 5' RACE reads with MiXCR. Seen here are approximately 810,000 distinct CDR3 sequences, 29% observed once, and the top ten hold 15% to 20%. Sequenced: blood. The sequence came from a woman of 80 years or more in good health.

The CDR3 sequence is CASSIQGASLADTQYF. The CDR3 DNA reads TGTGCCAGCAGCATACAGGGGGCGAGCTTGGCAGATACGCAGTATTTT. The genes are TRBV5-5 and TRBJ2-3, with 9 bases aligning to TRBD1. CDR3 length: 16 residues. CDR1 and CDR2 (germline): SGHKS, YYEKEE (reference sequence). V gave up 4 bases and J gave up 4 bases; unmatched junction bases: 10.